Listed here are 13 T cell receptor beta chains from one sample, sequenced in a study of blood T cells in healthy people across ages. The authors ran a second PCR of about 7 to 11 cycles using a sample-barcoded 5' primer and a J-beta primer mix. MiXCR, run by TCRdb on the 5' RACE reads, gives a single entry per CDR3 protein. The sample includes approximately 770,000 distinct CDR3 sequences, 55% to 75% of them seen just once. The sample was blood. The receptors stem from a man aged 25-40 years in good health.

This clonotype was detected many times. The V call is TRBV20-1, the J call TRBJ2-5; D gene unclear. Per the germline V gene, CDR1 is DFQATT and CDR2 is SNEGSKA (reference sequence). The CDR3 length is 14 residues. Trimming left V 0 bases short and J 2 bases short, with 10 bases between. The CDR3 coding sequence is TGCAGTGCTAGAGATCTGGGCCTACAAGAGACCCAGTACTTC. Translating it yields CSARDLGLQETQYF.

This clonotype was detected a few times. This sequence joins TRBV5-5 and TRBJ1-1, with D possibly matching TRBD1 (6 bases). This CDR3 comprises 14 residues. V was trimmed by 3 bases and J by 4 bases, leaving 13 bases between them. Germline assignment: CDR1 SGHKS and CDR2 YYEKEE (reference sequence). CDR3 sequence: CASSSQGPGTEAFF. The CDR3 DNA sequence: TGTGCCAGCAGCTCCCAGGGGCCGGGCACTGAAGCTTTCTTT.

The rearrangement uses TRBV4-2 and TRBJ2-4, with a weak D call TRBD1 (6 bases). Per germline, CDR1 LGHNA and CDR2 YNFKEQ. Trimming took off 5 bases at V and 7 bases at J, with 15 bases between the two ends. The CDR3 contains 14 residues. The CDR3 sequence: CASSSGTNVNIQYF. The CDR3 DNA sequence: TGTGCCAGCAGCTCAGGGACAAACGTTAACATTCAGTACTTC.

This chain joins TRBV5-1 and TRBJ2-3; D is undetermined. The CDR3 has 15 amino acids. V dropped 1 base and J dropped 4 bases, with 13 bases sitting between them. Germline CDR1 is SGHRS and CDR2 is YFSETQ. The CDR3 sequence: CASSLRGGVADTQYF. The CDR3 DNA is TGCGCCAGCAGCTTGAGAGGTGGGGTAGCAGATACGCAGTATTTT.

A word on this clonotype: An end of the junction does not agree with germline; a read error may underlie this. The chain has TRBV7-6 and TRBJ2-4, with D perhaps TRBD2 (6 bases). Near its end, the DNA agrees better with TRBJ2-7, so the J call may be wrong. The CDR3 contains 16 residues. Germline V gene sequence: CDR1 SGHVS, CDR2 FNYEAQ. The CDR3 reads CAGSLGSGGKSYEQYF. CDR3 bases: TGTGCCGGCAGCTTAGGCTCTGGGGGGAAATCCTACGAGCAGTACTTC.

This sequence joins TRBV7-2 and TRBJ2-1; possibly TRBD2 for D (6 bases). V dropped 5 bases and J dropped 0 bases, with 20 bases sitting between them. Germline CDR1 is SGHTA and CDR2 is FQGNSA. The CDR3 runs 18 residues. CDR3 sequence reads: CASSIYSGTLSSYNEQFF. The CDR3 DNA reads TGTGCCAGCAGCATCTACTCCGGGACTCTTAGCTCCTACAATGAGCAGTTCTTC.

J is TRBJ2-6 and V is TRBV3-1; 8 nucleotides agree with TRBD1. CDR1 and CDR2 from the germline V gene are LGHDT and YNNKEL (reference sequence). This CDR3 is 18 amino acids long. Trimming took 0 bases from V and 4 from J; bases not matched to a gene: 8. The CDR3 reads CASSQDHQGALGANVLTF. The CDR3 nucleotides read TGTGCCAGCAGCCAAGATCATCAGGGGGCGTTAGGGGCCAACGTCCTGACTTTC.

The V gene is TRBV6-5, the J gene TRBJ2-7, with 11 bases that match TRBD2. This CDR3 has 14 amino acids. The J segment lost 4 bases and the V segment lost 7 bases, leaving 6 bases of the junction unmatched. The germline V gene encodes CDR1 MNHEY and CDR2 SVGAGI. CDR3 sequence reads: CASTRTSGLYEQYF. The CDR3 DNA is TGTGCCAGCACTCGGACTAGCGGGTTATACGAGCAGTACTTC.

The chain combines TRBV5-1 with TRBJ2-7; D not resolved. The end of the DNA is better explained by TRBJ2-5, so the J call may be wrong. The germline CDR1 and CDR2 sequences are SGHRS and YFSETQ. CDR3 length: 12 amino acids. CDR3 sequence (DNA): TGCGCCAGCAGCACCGGCCAAGAGACCCAGTACTTC. As protein: CASSTGQETQYF.

This clonotype was seen only a few times. The chain couples TRBV27 to TRBJ2-7; D not resolved. The CDR3 totals 15 residues. Germline values: CDR1 MNHEY, CDR2 SMNVEV (reference sequence). The ends were cut back, 5 bases at V and 6 bases at J, with 20 bases in the middle. CDR3 sequence: CASSPGPQPTIEQYF. Written as DNA, the CDR3 is TGTGCCAGCAGTCCCGGACCGCAACCCACCATCGAGCAGTACTTC.

This clonotype was seen once. The rearrangement links TRBV20-1 to TRBJ2-7; D unresolved. This CDR3 region has 17 residues. V gave up 4 bases and J gave up 0 bases, with 22 bases separating them. Germline lookup yields CDR1 DFQATT and CDR2 SNEGSKA (reference sequence). The CDR3 sequence: CSATPLVYMPSSYEQYF. The CDR3 DNA sequence: TGCAGTGCTACCCCTTTAGTTTACATGCCCAGCTCCTACGAGCAGTACTTC.

V is TRBV10-3 and J is TRBJ2-5; TRBD2 aligns across 7 bases. The germline V gene has CDR1 ENHRY and CDR2 SYGVKD. V dropped 8 bases and J dropped 2; count of bases not matched to a gene: 8. The CDR3 runs 14 residues. In nucleotides, the CDR3 is TGTGCCATCGCCGCGGGAGCGGATCAAGAGACCCAGTACTTC. Protein: CAIAAGADQETQYF.

The chain links TRBV7-9 to TRBJ2-6; unclear D gene. Trimming left V 1 base short and J 4 bases short, with 11 bases between. This CDR3 spans 16 amino acids. The germline V gene encodes CDR1 SEHNR and CDR2 FQNEAQ (reference sequence). DNA for the CDR3: TGTGCCAGCAGCTTAGGAAAGGTGGCCGGGGCCAACGTCCTGACTTTC. Translated, it gives CASSLGKVAGANVLTF. Based on the CDR3 plus reference TRBV7-9 and TRBJ2-6, the full variable domain is DTGVSQNPRHKITKRGQNVTFRCDPISEHNRLYWYRQTLGQGPEFLTYFQNEAQLEKSRLLSDRFSAERPKGSFSTLEIQRTEQGDSAMYLCASSLGKVAGANVLTFGAGSRLTVL.